The 2 T cell receptor beta chains listed next were all sequenced from one sample in a study of control samples from healthy donors and cancer patients. Profiling relied on immunoSEQ multiplex PCR, and the TCRdb table lists in-frame clones only, not all of them. The data hold some 37,000 clones, with roughly 92% observed a single time. The specimen was blood. Source of these receptors: a woman between 50 and 59 years old in good health.

In the case of this clone: One end of the junction varies from germline; a read error may be responsible. The chain recombines TRBV29-1 with TRBJ2-2, with TRBD2 identical over 8 bases. Germline V gene data show CDR1 as SQVTM and CDR2 as ANQGSEA. The CDR3 consists of 13 residues. The CDR3 sequence: CSVNVAGGGQLFF. The CDR3 nucleotides are TGCAGCGTCAACGTGGCGGGGGGCGGGCAGCTGTTTTTT.

This clone appeared a single time. The chain recombines TRBV7-2 with TRBJ2-7; no firm D call. Germline V gene lookup returns CDR1 SGHTA and CDR2 FQGNSA. V lost 2 bases, J lost 2 bases, and 7 bases lay in between. CDR3 length equals 13 residues. The CDR3 sequence is CASSLSRTYEQYF. CDR3 nucleotides: TGTGCCAGCAGCTTAAGTCGGACCTACGAGCAGTACTTC. The whole variable domain, remainder taken from reference TRBV7-2 and TRBJ2-7, is GAGVSQSPSNKVTEKGKDVELRCDPISGHTALYWYRQSLGQGLEFLIYFQGNSAPDKSGLPSDRFSAERTGGSVSTLTIQRTQQEDSAVYLCASSLSRTYEQYFGPGTRLTVT.